This T cell receptor (beta chain) was sequenced during a study of T-cell memory formation after mild COVID-19. Turning to the study itself: Among the donors, TCR clusters were largely specific to each donor. Broader study findings: Cross-reactive memory seemingly joined, as some responding clones were found in pre-infection memory.

In this sample, this clonotype turned up a few times. Its antigen is as yet unknown. The V gene's germline CDR1 is LGHNA and CDR2 YNFKEQ. The CDR3 has 16 residues. The germline V and J ends were trimmed by 0 bases and 2 bases, with 13 bases remaining between them. The TCR alpha and TCR beta cDNA libraries, bearing sample barcodes and UMIs, were generated by 5'RACE using constant-segment primers. TCRdb redid the calling of the 5' RACE reads with MiXCR, one entry per CDR3 protein. The data hold around 150,000 distinct CDR3 sequences, with about a third observed a single time. This chain uses TRBV4-2 with TRBJ1-1; no reliable D call. The TCR was taken from an adult woman who had mild COVID-19 (a few samples of this study predate the infection). Cell type and time point are not known. Sequencing was done on a sample of PBMCs or a T cell subset sorted from them (not recorded which). The CDR3 DNA sequence: TGTGCCAGCAGCCAAGATTGGTCAAGCCTAAACACTGAAGCTTTCTTT. This sequence encodes CASSQDWSSLNTEAFF.